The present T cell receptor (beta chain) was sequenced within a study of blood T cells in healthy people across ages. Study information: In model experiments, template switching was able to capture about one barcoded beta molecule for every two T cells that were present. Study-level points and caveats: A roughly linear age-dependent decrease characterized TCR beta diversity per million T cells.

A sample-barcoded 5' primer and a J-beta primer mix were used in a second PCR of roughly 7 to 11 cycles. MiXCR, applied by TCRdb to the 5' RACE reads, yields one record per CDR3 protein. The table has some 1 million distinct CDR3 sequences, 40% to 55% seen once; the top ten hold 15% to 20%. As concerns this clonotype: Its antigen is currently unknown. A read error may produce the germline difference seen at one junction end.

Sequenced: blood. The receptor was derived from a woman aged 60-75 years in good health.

For the CDR3, the DNA is TGTGCCATCGGTGAGACACGACAGGGTGGGGAGACCCAGTACTTC. Translation: CAIGETRQGGETQYF. V gene TRBV10-3 combines with J gene TRBJ2-5, with TRBD1 matching 7 bases. Germline assignment: CDR1 ENHRY and CDR2 SYGVKD. This CDR3 region has 15 residues.